What follows is one T cell receptor (beta chain) and its context. What it recognizes is unknown. The data belong to a study of shared clonotypes between healthy human individuals. Study-wide context: Ranging from 18 to 49 in age, donors were a couple of women and three men. Per donor, three plates held CD4 naive cells, three held CD4 memory, two held CD8 naive and one held CD8 memory.

Profiled with immunoSEQ multiplex PCR; TCRdb holds only in-frame clones, not every one. This sample yields 1,500,000 or so clones, of which approximately 98.5% are seen a single time; under 0.45% belongs to the top ten. V dropped 11 bases and J dropped 4 bases, with 14 bases sitting between them. There are 13 residues in the CDR3. Germline V gene sequence: CDR1 MDHEN, CDR2 SYDVKM. The study, taken as a whole, reports: Read depth was anticipated to influence clonotype sharing among donors. Roughly 5% of naive CD4 clonotypes were shared across several donors.

The rearrangement joins TRBV28 to TRBJ2-2; D is perhaps TRBD2 (5 bases). Sequenced material: naive CD4+ T cells sorted from blood. The subset: CD45RA+ positively selected. The TCR originated in a man aged 25-45 years in good health. CDR3 region: CALRSAGTGELFF. The CDR3 DNA sequence: TGTGCCCTCAGGAGCGCGGGCACCGGGGAGCTGTTTTTT.